Shown below are 18 T cell receptor beta chains from a single sample sequenced in a study of human T cells and chemical hapten exposure. TCRdb re-called the RACE reads through MiXCR, storing one row per CDR3 protein. The sample lists roughly 380,000 distinct CDR3 sequences; roughly 5% were seen once. Noted time point: patch test 1, 2 weeks after DPC sensitization. The treatment was: therapeutic diphenylcyclopropenone sensitization with weekly scalp DPC. The sequenced sample was whole blood, obtained in connection with sensitization to the hapten diphenylcyclopropenone (DPC). These receptors were taken from a woman aged 50 to 60 with alopecia areata. Some clones in this sample may be carry-over from other donors' samples.

This clonotype was recorded a few times. For the CDR3, the DNA is TGCAGCGTTGACCTCCTCACGTATGGCTACACCTTC. Protein: CSVDLLTYGYTF. V and J are TRBV29-1 and TRBJ1-2, with D uncertain. Trimming stripped 3 bases from V and 5 bases from J, with 10 bases between. Germline loops: CDR1 SQVTM, CDR2 ANQGSEA. The CDR3 spans 12 residues. Looking up the rest from reference TRBV29-1 and TRBJ1-2 gives the full variable domain: SAVISQKPSRDICQRGTSLTIQCQVDSQVTMMFWYRQQPGQSLTLIATANQGSEATYESGFVIDKFPISRPNLTFSTLTVSNMSPEDSSIYLCSVDLLTYGYTFGSGTRLTVV.

This clonotype was detected ten times or more. V is TRBV6-1 and J is TRBJ1-1, with 8 nucleotides matching TRBD1. Germline V lookup: CDR1 MNHNS, CDR2 SASEGT. With V trimmed by 6 bases and J by 6 bases, 3 bases remained unmatched. The CDR3 is 12 residues long. This CDR3 reads CASRETGAEAFF. CDR3 sequence (DNA): TGTGCCAGCAGGGAGACAGGGGCTGAAGCTTTCTTT.

This clonotype was counted ten times or more. The rearrangement links TRBV6-1 to TRBJ1-1; 10 positions agree with TRBD1. CDR1 MNHNS and CDR2 SASEGT come from the germline V gene. The junction had 7 bases not matched to a gene; V was cut back by 5 bases and J by 4 bases. This CDR3 has 15 amino acids. The CDR3 DNA is TGTGCCAGCAGTCTCGAGGGGACAGGGGCCACTGAAGCTTTCTTT. Protein product: CASSLEGTGATEAFF.

The table lists this clonotype with a few counts. The chain employs TRBV14 and TRBJ1-2; no firm D call. This CDR3 comprises 14 residues. Per germline, CDR1 SGHDN and CDR2 FVKESK. V was shortened by 0 bases and J by 6 bases, with 11 bases between the two germline ends. CDR3 residues: CASSQDAPFNGYTF. CDR3 nucleotides: TGTGCCAGCAGCCAAGACGCCCCATTCAATGGCTACACCTTC. The entire variable domain, with the rest obtained from reference TRBV14 and TRBJ1-2, is as follows: EAGVTQFPSHSVIEKGQTVTLRCDPISGHDNLYWYRRVMGKEIKFLLHFVKESKQDESGMPNNRFLAERTGGTYSTLKVQPAELEDSGVYFCASSQDAPFNGYTFGSGTRLTVV.

This clonotype was seen repeatedly, ten times or more. The V and J genes are TRBV2 and TRBJ1-1; 11 positions agree with TRBD1. Germline CDR1 is SNHLY and CDR2 is FYNNEI. The CDR3 is 17 amino acids. V shed 0 bases and J 4 bases; nucleotides not matched to a gene: 7. The CDR3 bases are TGTGCCAGCAGTGAAGCGCTTAGGGACAGGGGGATCACTGAAGCTTTCTTT. It is translated as CASSEALRDRGITEAFF. Filled out from reference TRBV2 and TRBJ1-1, the complete variable domain reads EPEVTQTPSHQVTQMGQEVILRCVPISNHLYFYWYRQILGQKVEFLVSFYNNEISEKSEIFDDQFSVERPDGSNFTLKIRSTKLEDSAMYFCASSEALRDRGITEAFFGQGTRLTVV.

This clonotype showed up many times. The J gene is TRBJ1-6, the V gene TRBV2; a possible D gene is TRBD1 (6 bases). The CDR3 is made up of 14 amino acids. Germline assignment: CDR1 SNHLY and CDR2 FYNNEI. The V gene lost 4 bases and the J gene lost 6 bases, with 10 bases spanning the gap. The CDR3 coding sequence is TGTGCCAGCAGTGGGGACATTTCTAATTCACCCCTCCACTTT. As protein: CASSGDISNSPLHF.

The CDR3 coding sequence is TGCAGTGCTAGAGATGTTCGGGGGGCCCGAGTAGAGCAGTACTTC. It yields the protein CSARDVRGARVEQYF. The J gene is TRBJ2-7, the V gene TRBV20-1; D may be TRBD2 (7 bases). The germline gives CDR1 DFQATT, CDR2 SNEGSKA (reference sequence). Trimming cost V 0 bases and J 7 bases, with 19 bases left between them. The CDR3 runs to 15 residues.

The rearrangement joins TRBV12-5 to TRBJ1-2, with unresolved D. Germline-derived CDR1 and CDR2 are LGHNT and FRNRAP. The CDR3 runs to 11 residues. Deletions cut 7 bases from V and 2 bases from J, with 5 bases between. CDR3: CASAMNYGYTF. DNA of the CDR3: TGTGCTAGTGCGATGAACTATGGCTACACCTTC. Variable domain in full (rest from reference TRBV12-5 and TRBJ1-2): DARVTQTPRHKVTEMGQEVTMRCQPILGHNTVFWYRQTMMQGLELLAYFRNRAPLDDSGMPKDRFSAEMPDATLATLKIQPSEPRDSAVYFCASAMNYGYTFGSGTRLTVV.

This clonotype was counted many times. V usage is TRBV12-3 or TRBV12-4 and J usage is TRBJ2-5, with D unclear. Trimming shortened V by 5 bases and J by 0 bases, and 7 bases separated the two germline ends. The CDR3 is 13 amino acids. CDR3 residues: CASSPVDQETQYF. CDR3 nucleotide sequence: TGTGCCAGCAGTCCGGTTGACCAAGAGACCCAGTACTTC.

This chain links TRBV7-2 with TRBJ1-5; perhaps TRBD1 as D (6 bases). V dropped 0 bases and J dropped 2 bases, with 8 bases sitting between them. This CDR3 contains 15 residues. Germline CDR1 and CDR2: SGHTA and FQGNSA. CDR3 sequence (DNA): TGTGCCAGCAGCTTAGCGTCAGGGGGCAATCAGCCCCAGCATTTT. It specifies CASSLASGGNQPQHF.

This clonotype was seen repeatedly, ten times or more. The chain couples TRBV5-1 to TRBJ1-6; TRBD1 might be the D (6 bases). Trimming cost V 0 bases and J 7 bases, with 11 bases left between them. This CDR3 comprises 15 residues. The germline CDR1 and CDR2 sequences are SGHRS and YFSETQ. The chain's CDR3 is CASSLGGARNSPLHF. CDR3 nucleotide sequence: TGCGCCAGCAGCTTGGGGGGGGCGAGAAATTCACCCCTCCACTTT. The whole variable domain, remainder taken from reference TRBV5-1 and TRBJ1-6, is KAGVTQTPRYLIKTRGQQVTLSCSPISGHRSVSWYQQTPGQGLQFLFEYFSETQRNKGNFPGRFSGRQFSNSRSEMNVSTLELGDSALYLCASSLGGARNSPLHFGNGTRLTVT.

This chain connects TRBV20-1 to TRBJ2-1, with TRBD2 matching over 8 bases. J was trimmed by 3 bases and V by 3 bases; bases with no gene match: 10. The germline V gene encodes CDR1 DFQATT and CDR2 SNEGSKA (reference sequence). This CDR3 region has 16 residues. The chain's CDR3 is CSARGSREVSYNEQFF. DNA of the CDR3: TGCAGTGCTAGGGGTTCGCGGGAGGTCAGCTACAATGAGCAGTTCTTC.

The rearrangement links TRBV10-3 to TRBJ2-3; 11 nucleotides align to TRBD2. The germline V gene has CDR1 ENHRY and CDR2 SYGVKD. This CDR3 is built from 21 residues. V trimming: 1 base; J trimming: 1 base; junction bases outside the gene matches: 16. The CDR3 spells CAISEFSRQSSGGPRTDTQYF. The CDR3 coding sequence is TGTGCCATCAGTGAGTTTTCGAGGCAGTCTAGCGGGGGGCCACGCACAGATACGCAGTATTTT.

The sample holds a few counts of this clonotype. This sequence joins TRBV24-1 and TRBJ2-3, with D unresolved. Germline loops: CDR1 KGHDR, CDR2 SFDVKD. V was pared by 4 bases and J by 0 bases, with 10 bases between. The CDR3 is 15 amino acids. The CDR3 nucleotides are TGTGCCACCAGTGACCACACGGACAGCACAGATACGCAGTATTTT. This translates into CATSDHTDSTDTQYF.

This clonotype showed up many times. The chain combines TRBV2 with TRBJ1-2, with 8 bases lining up with TRBD1. This CDR3 comprises 15 residues. The V and J ends lost 3 bases and 4 bases, in that order; junction bases with no gene match: 7. Germline V lookup: CDR1 SNHLY, CDR2 FYNNEI. CDR3 region: CASSEGAGGVYGYTF. The DNA for the CDR3 is TGTGCCAGCAGTGAGGGGGCAGGGGGCGTCTATGGCTACACCTTC.

This clonotype was seen a few times. This rearrangement joins TRBV20-1 to TRBJ2-1; no clear D gene. The CDR3 is made up of 15 amino acids. Per germline, CDR1 DFQATT and CDR2 SNEGSKA (reference sequence). The V end was cut by 0 bases, the J end by 3 bases, with 12 bases between. The CDR3 loop is CSARDPGFGYNEQFF. The CDR3 DNA follows: TGCAGTGCTAGAGATCCGGGTTTCGGCTACAATGAGCAGTTCTTC.

In this sample, this clonotype turned up many times. This rearrangement joins TRBV20-1 to TRBJ1-2; D might be TRBD1 (5 bases). The germline V gene has CDR1 DFQATT and CDR2 SNEGSKA (reference sequence). The CDR3 spans 11 residues. V lost 5 bases and J 7 bases, leaving 11 bases between the germline ends. CDR3 bases: TGCAGTGCTGTCCAGGGCCCTGGCTACACCTTC. The encoded protein is CSAVQGPGYTF.

There are many counts of this clonotype. The rearrangement links TRBV5-1 to TRBJ2-7, with D maybe TRBD2 (5 bases). This CDR3 spans 13 amino acids. V lost 0 bases and J lost 4, with 8 bases in between. The V gene's germline CDR1 is SGHRS and CDR2 YFSETQ. This chain's CDR3 is CASSLAPGYEQYF. As DNA, the CDR3 is TGCGCCAGCAGCTTGGCCCCGGGGTACGAGCAGTACTTC.